This TCR beta chain was recovered during a study of T cell repertoires in cytomegalovirus infection. Looking at the study overall: Recently identified HLA-C-restricted CMV epitopes were used, and well-studied HLA-B-restricted CMV epitopes were used as well. Both a matching HLA type and CMV infection were indicated by public TCR beta signatures.

About this clonotype: Its antigen is not identified.

The CDR3 is 13 amino acids. Germline V CDR1 and CDR2: SGHKS, YYEKEE (reference sequence). The V end lost 4 bases, the J end lost 7 bases, and 15 bases lay between the germline ends. Findings and caveats of the study: Carriage of CMV together with the relevant HLA was identifiable through cumulative public TCR beta family frequency. Dominating the ex vivo response were TCR beta clonotypes that were CMV-specific and HLA-C-restricted.

TCRdb used MiXCR to reprocess the reads, holding one entry per CDR3 protein. The data show about half a million distinct CDR3 sequences, approximately 42% seen once. This clonotype was obtained from a human donor in good health (CMV status not recorded). Some clones in this sample may be carry-over from other donors' samples. The V call is TRBV5-5, the J call TRBJ2-7; either TRBD1 or TRBD2 may supply D (5 bases each). This material consisted of cultured PBMCs, taken from culture after CMV antigen stimulation. In DNA form, the CDR3 reads TGTGCCAGCAGCACAGGACGGGGTGGAGAGCAGTACTTC. Encoded protein: CASSTGRGGEQYF.